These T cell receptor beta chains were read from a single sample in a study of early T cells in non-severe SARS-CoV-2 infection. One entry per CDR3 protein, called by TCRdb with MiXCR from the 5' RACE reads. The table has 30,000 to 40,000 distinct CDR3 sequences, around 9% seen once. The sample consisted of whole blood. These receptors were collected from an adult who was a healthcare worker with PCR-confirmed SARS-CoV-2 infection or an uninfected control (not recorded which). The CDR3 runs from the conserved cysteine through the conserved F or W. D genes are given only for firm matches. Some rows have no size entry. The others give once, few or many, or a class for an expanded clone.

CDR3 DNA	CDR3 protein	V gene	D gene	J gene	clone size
TGTGCCAGCAGCAACCGACAGATCACAGATACGCAGTATTTT	CASSNRQITDTQYF	TRBV7-6	.	TRBJ2-3	.
TGTGCCAGCAGTACCCCAATCCTCTTCTCTGGAAACACCATATATTTT	CASSTPILFSGNTIYF	TRBV12-3/TRBV12-4	.	TRBJ1-3	many
TGTGCCAGCAGCCAGGAGTTAGCGGGACAAGAGACCCAGTACTTC	CASSQELAGQETQYF	TRBV3-1	TRBD2	TRBJ2-5	many
TGTGCCAGCAGTATCAGACAGACAGATACGCAGTATTTT	CASSIRQTDTQYF	TRBV6-2/TRBV6-3	.	TRBJ2-3	many
TGTGCCAGCAGGGGTGACTCTGGAAACACCATATATTTT	CASRGDSGNTIYF	TRBV13	.	TRBJ1-3	many
TGTGCCAGCAGTGAAGGACAGCTTAATGAAAAACTGTTTTTT	CASSEGQLNEKLFF	TRBV2	.	TRBJ1-4	few
TGTGCCAGCAGCTTAATCAGGGGGTTCAATGAGCAGTTCTTC	CASSLIRGFNEQFF	TRBV7-2	TRBD1	TRBJ2-1	many
TGTGCCAGCAGCCAAGGCCTCACAGGGACCTATGGCTACACCTTC	CASSQGLTGTYGYTF	TRBV3-1	.	TRBJ1-2	many
TGTGCCAGCAGTTTTAGCGTTAGCAATCAGCCCCAGCTTTTT	CASSFSVSNQPQLF	TRBV12-3/TRBV12-4	.	TRBJ1-5	.
TGTGCCAGCAGTTCCAAGGGGCGCGGGGAAGCTTTCTTT	CASSSKGRGEAFF	TRBV27	.	TRBJ1-1	many
TGTGCCAGCAGTTACTCGAGAGATAGACAGACCTATGGCTACACCTTC	CASSYSRDRQTYGYTF	TRBV6-5	.	TRBJ1-2	few
TGTGCCAGCAGTCAGACCGGGACAGGCGGTAGGCCCCTCCACTTT	CASSQTGTGGRPLHF	TRBV12-3/TRBV12-4	TRBD1	TRBJ1-6	many
TGTGCCAGCGGACCCACCAGACAGACTGAAGCTTTCTTT	CASGPTRQTEAFF	TRBV6-2/TRBV6-3	.	TRBJ1-1	many
TGTGCCAGCAGGGCGGGACAGGCCATGAACACTGAAGCTTTCTTT	CASRAGQAMNTEAFF	TRBV9	TRBD1	TRBJ1-1	few
TGTGCCTGGAGGGCCAAGCAAGGCTACACCTTC	CAWRAKQGYTF	TRBV30	.	TRBJ1-2	many
TGCAGCGCACGGACAGGGGCGAACACTGAAGCTTTCTTT	CSARTGANTEAFF	TRBV29-1	TRBD1	TRBJ1-1	.
TGTGCCATCAGTCAGACGGGAGTGAGCTCCTACGAGCAGTACTTC	CAISQTGVSSYEQYF	TRBV10-3	.	TRBJ2-7	many
TGTGCCAGCAGCTTGACGGGCGGACAGGGGGGCGGCTACACCTTC	CASSLTGGQGGGYTF	TRBV7-2	TRBD1	TRBJ1-2	many
TGTGCCAGCAGCTTAAGCGGGGCCTCCACAGATACGCAGTATTTT	CASSLSGASTDTQYF	TRBV11-2	TRBD2	TRBJ2-3	.
TGTGCCAGCAGCCTGGGACTCATATCGCTCTCCTACAATGAGCAGTTCTTC	CASSLGLISLSYNEQFF	TRBV7-6	.	TRBJ2-1	.
TGTGCCAGCAGCGCTGACAGGCGCCGTTATGGCTACACCTTC	CASSADRRRYGYTF	TRBV3-1	.	TRBJ1-2	many
TGTGCCAGCCGGGACAGGGGGCGACTCCATGGCTACACCTTC	CASRDRGRLHGYTF	TRBV6-2/TRBV6-3	TRBD1	TRBJ1-2	many
TGCAGCGGGCAGGGACAAGAGACCCAGTACTTC	CSGQGQETQYF	TRBV29-1	.	TRBJ2-5	.
TGCGCCAGCAGCTTGGATTTGGGCCCCTATGGCTACACCTTC	CASSLDLGPYGYTF	TRBV5-1	.	TRBJ1-2	many
TGTGCCAGCAGTTTTACGGGCACAGATACGCAGTATTTT	CASSFTGTDTQYF	TRBV6-5	.	TRBJ2-3	many
TGTGCCAGCAGCTTAGGACAGACAGGGGAGAATCAGCCCCAGCATTTT	CASSLGQTGENQPQHF	TRBV7-6	TRBD1	TRBJ1-5	many
TGTGCCAGCTCACCACCAACAGGGGTGACCGGGGAGCTGTTTTTT	CASSPPTGVTGELFF	TRBV18	TRBD1	TRBJ2-2	many
TGTGCCAGCAGCGTAGATGATGGACGGGTAGGGGAGACCCAGTACTTC	CASSVDDGRVGETQYF	TRBV9	.	TRBJ2-5	once
TGTGCCAGCAGCTTCAGACCCACTGTTGGGGAGACCCAGTACTTC	CASSFRPTVGETQYF	TRBV11-2	.	TRBJ2-5	.
TGTGCCAGCAGCTTGACTAGTGGCGAGCAGTACTTC	CASSLTSGEQYF	TRBV7-9	.	TRBJ2-7	few
TGTGCCAGCAGTTTGACTAGCCTGAGCTCCTACGAGCAGTACTTC	CASSLTSLSSYEQYF	TRBV27	TRBD2	TRBJ2-7	many
TGCGCCAGCAGCTTGGGAACCCAGGGAATATTTGGCTACACCTTC	CASSLGTQGIFGYTF	TRBV5-1	.	TRBJ1-2	many
TGCGCCAGCAGCCAAGGGGCAACTACTAATGAAAAACTGTTTTTT	CASSQGATTNEKLFF	TRBV4-3	.	TRBJ1-4	few
TGTGCCAGCAGCGTCCTATCGGGACAGGACGACAATGAGCAGTTCTTC	CASSVLSGQDDNEQFF	TRBV9	TRBD1	TRBJ2-1	many
TGTGCCAGCAGCTTGGGTACGGATGAAAAACTGTTTTTT	CASSLGTDEKLFF	TRBV5-6	.	TRBJ1-4	.
TGTGCCAGCAGCCTTATTGGACAGGGGGCGCCTCCACTCTTC	CASSLIGQGAPPLF	TRBV12-3/TRBV12-4	TRBD1	TRBJ2-1	.
TGTGCCACCAGTGATTTGGGCCGAACAGGGGGGATAGGTGAAGATACGCAGTATTTT	CATSDLGRTGGIGEDTQYF	TRBV24-1	TRBD1	TRBJ2-3	many
TGCGCCAGCAGTCGAAGGGCAGCTAACACCGGGGAGCTGTTTTTT	CASSRRAANTGELFF	TRBV23-1	.	TRBJ2-2	few
TGCAGTGCTAGGCTGGCAGGGGGCAATCAGCCCCAGCATTTT	CSARLAGGNQPQHF	TRBV20-1	.	TRBJ1-5	many
TGTGCCAGCAGCTCCCCGGGGCTGTGCACTGAAGCTTTCTTT	CASSSPGLCTEAFF	TRBV3-1	.	TRBJ1-1	.
TGTGCCATCAGTGATGCGGACGGGATAACTGAAGCTTTCTTT	CAISDADGITEAFF	TRBV10-3	.	TRBJ1-1	many
TGTGCCAGCAGCTTGGAGGGGCAGGACACAGATACGCAGTATTTT	CASSLEGQDTDTQYF	TRBV5-6	.	TRBJ2-3	few
TGTGCCAGCAGACCCGACTGGGCAAGAACTAATGAAAAACTGTTTTTT	CASRPDWARTNEKLFF	TRBV7-9	.	TRBJ1-4	many
TGTGCCAGCAGCGTGGGACTCCTAACCTACGAGCAGTACTTC	CASSVGLLTYEQYF	TRBV5-4	.	TRBJ2-7	many
TGCGCCAGCCAGGGGGTGAACACTGAAGCTTTCTTT	CASQGVNTEAFF	TRBV10-1	TRBD1	TRBJ1-1	.
TGCAGTGCTAGAGATCTAGGGACAGGGGGTAATGAAAAACTGTTTTTT	CSARDLGTGGNEKLFF	TRBV20-1	TRBD1	TRBJ1-4	many